The rows below give T cell receptor beta chains drawn from one sample of a study of radiation and T cells in renal cell carcinoma. The table came from immunoSEQ multiplex PCR; TCRdb's copy has only in-frame clones and leaves some out. The sample includes 150,000 to 190,000 clones, 87% of them seen just once. This specimen consisted of blood, obtained from a patient whose treatment included radiotherapy and nephrectomy. The receptors come from a woman between 50 and 59 years old with renal cell carcinoma. Each CDR3 is given with its conserved first and last residue. The D gene is left open where the match is weak. Clone size appears in some rows only: once, few, many, or a class for an expanded clone.

TRBV19	once	-	TRBJ1-1	TGTGCCAGTAGTGTGGGGCCGGCTGAAGCTTTCTTT	CASSVGPAEAFF
TRBV6-5	once	TRBD2	TRBJ2-5	TGTGCCAGCAGTTCCCTTGGCGGTAGCGGGGAGACCCAGTACTTC	CASSSLGGSGETQYF
TRBV10-1	-	-	TRBJ1-2	TGCGCCAGCACCGAGTCCCCAGGGAGCTATGGCTACACCTTC	CASTESPGSYGYTF
TRBV2	once	TRBD1	TRBJ1-5	TGTGCCAGCCGTCACAGGGGGCTGGACAGCAATCAGCCCCAGCATTTT	CASRHRGLDSNQPQHF
TRBV2	-	TRBD2	TRBJ2-1	TGTGCCAGCAGTGAATATTTTCAGCGGGGGTATTACAATGAGCAGTTCTTC	CASSEYFQRGYYNEQFF
TRBV4-3	-	-	TRBJ2-2	TGCGCCAGCAGCCAAGATCCCCTTAGGAACACCGGGGAGCTGTTTTTT	CASSQDPLRNTGELFF
TRBV6-1	-	-	TRBJ1-5	TGTGCCAGCAGTGACCGATTTACAACTGATAGACAGAGGCCCCAGCATTTT	CASSDRFTTDRQRPQHF
TRBV5-6	-	TRBD2	TRBJ2-7	TGTGCCAGCAGGGGAGGGGAGAGATACGAGCAGTACTTC	CASRGGERYEQYF
TRBV5-4	-	-	TRBJ2-7	TGTGCCAGCAGCTTAGGGGAAGAATCCTACGAGCAGTACTTC	CASSLGEESYEQYF
TRBV11-1	-	-	TRBJ1-2	TGTGCCAGCAGCTTCGCCGACGAGGGGAAAAGAGGCTACACCTTC	CASSFADEGKRGYTF
TRBV7-9	-	-	TRBJ2-4	TGTGCCAGCAGCTTAGATAGACTACAGGAGTCTCTAGCCAAAAACATTCAGTACTTC	CASSLDRLQESLAKNIQYF
TRBV6-6	-	-	TRBJ1-2	TGTGCCAGCAGCCACAACAGGGACTATGGCTACACCTTC	CASSHNRDYGYTF
TRBV6-5	-	-	TRBJ2-1	TGTGCCAGCAGCCGTTCTGGAGCAAATTACAATGAGCAGTTCTTC	CASSRSGANYNEQFF
TRBV2	once	TRBD1	TRBJ1-6	TGTGCCAGCAGGTATCGGACAGGGGAAAGAAATTCACCCCTCCACTTT	CASRYRTGERNSPLHF
TRBV15	-	TRBD1	TRBJ1-2	TGTGCCACCAGCAGGGGATCAGACAGGGGAATTGGGTACACCTTC	CATSRGSDRGIGYTF
TRBV14	once	-	TRBJ1-2	TGTGCCAGCAGCCATAGGGGATTCAAAGCTAACTATGGCTACACCTTC	CASSHRGFKANYGYTF
TRBV6-1	-	-	TRBJ1-1	TGTGCCAGCTCTAGGAGACACACTGAAGCTTTCTTT	CASSRRHTEAFF
TRBV4-1	few	-	TRBJ1-4	TGCGCCAGCAGCCAAGGGTCGTCAGGAACGAATGAAAAACTGTTTTTT	CASSQGSSGTNEKLFF
TRBV6-6	-	-	TRBJ1-1	TGTGCCAGCAGTTTGGGGGTGAACACTGAAGCTTTCTTT	CASSLGVNTEAFF
TRBV9	-	-	TRBJ2-7	TGTGCCAGCAGTAGATACAGGGTAGATGAGCAGTACTTC	CASSRYRVDEQYF
TRBV10-3	-	-	TRBJ2-3	TGTGCCATCAGTGAGTCGTTGGGCACAGATACGCAGTATTTT	CAISESLGTDTQYF
TRBV7-7	-	-	TRBJ2-7	TGTGCTAGCAGCCGAAACCCGAGCTACGAGCAGTACTTC	CASSRNPSYEQYF
TRBV5-4	-	-	TRBJ1-2	TGTGCCAGCAGCTTGGATTGGGATGGCTACACCTTC	CASSLDWDGYTF
TRBV2	-	TRBD2	TRBJ2-1	TGTGCCAGCAGTTTCCCGACTAGCGCAACCTACAATGAGCAGTTCTTC	CASSFPTSATYNEQFF
TRBV7-9	-	-	TRBJ1-2	TGTGCCAGCAGCTTATTCGCTAACTATGGCTACACCTTC	CASSLFANYGYTF
TRBV13	-	TRBD1	TRBJ2-7	TGTGCCAGCAGCCAGGGCTGGACAGGGTCCTACGAGCAGTACTTC	CASSQGWTGSYEQYF
TRBV7-2	-	-	TRBJ1-2	TGTGCCAGCAGCCTTGGACGGACCTATGGCTACACCTTC	CASSLGRTYGYTF